This T cell receptor beta chain was observed in a study of shared clonotypes between healthy human individuals (dated by TCRdb to between 2020 and 2021). General notes on the study: Three men and two women, aged 18 to 49 years, made up the cohort. Per donor, three plates each were used for CD4 naive and CD4 memory, two for CD8 naive, and one for CD8 memory. To estimate repertoire size and how much clonotypes are shared between individuals, the study performed deep sequencing of blood TCR repertoires from a few healthy adults. To increase sequencing depth and limit assay-specific biases, different laboratories used diverse techniques to prepare libraries and sequence TCR repertoires. Between about 0.85 and 9.5 billion PBMCs per donor were obtained by leukapheresis.

For this clone: Its antigen remains undetermined. The input lacks base qualities; no much larger clone sits a single base away.

The investigation overall reported the following: Based on pairwise subsampling, the degree of clonotype sharing among donors was expected to be affected by sequencing depth. The small number of donors limited the genetic and exposure-history diversity represented. Rarefaction of sorted-subset datasets indicated incomplete sequencing despite the large sequencing depth. Naive subsets generally had larger estimated clonotype richness than memory subsets did. Sharing across four donors was observed for about 5% of naive CD4, under 4% of naive CD8, 2% to 2.5% of memory CD4, and about 0.4% of memory CD8 clonotypes. Compared with non-shared clonotypes, the clonotypes found in all four sorted-subset donors had higher generation probabilities. Sampling was restricted to blood, and TCR repertoires in tissues likely differ from the TCR repertoires found in blood.

Using the deep immunoSEQ assay, TCR CDR3 regions were amplified from genomic DNA by multiplex PCR. Extracted genomic DNA from each cell subset was spread evenly across all wells of several immunoSEQ 96-well plates, with each plate serving as a replicate. Each replicate PCR for sorted subsets received around 210 ng genomic DNA, equal to some 32,000 T cell genomes. The purified libraries were quantified using a Qubit 3.0 fluorometer, sized with a Bioanalyzer 2100, and then quantified again using the KAPA Library Quantification kit. Every immunoSEQ 96-well plate was sequenced on a separate single-read 150-cycle Illumina NextSeq 550 flow cell. The paper's data handling went like this. The immunoSEQ output contained only junctional sequences without quality scores, so filtering could not match that applied to full-length reads. To assign V/J genes and CDR3, sequences were annotated using PyIR, a Python wrapper for IgBLAST v1.9, with IMGT germline references. Any read was removed if the V/J assignment was weak (E-value above 1e-6), the CDR3 was missing, or the read contained stop codons, out-of-frame junctions, or ambiguous translated residues. A V3J clonotype was defined by an identical inferred V gene, J gene, and CDR3 amino acid sequence. To compute the percentage overlap between repertoires, the number of shared unique clonotypes was divided by the size of the smaller repertoire. Repertoire richness was assessed with RTK rarefaction, the Chao1 estimator, and Recon v2.1 estimates of unobserved clonotypes. OLGA was used to compute generation probabilities for all TCRbeta clonotypes that the gDNA method yielded from a handful of donors. The table was pulled from immuneACCESS by TCRdb, which kept in-frame rearrangements only. Such tables lose some clones; where checked, under half of the loss comes from unresolved V genes, and the rest has no known cause. That table supplies the V and J calls and clone size; D and trimming were determined from the DNA. The sample table shows around 2,000,000 clones, and roughly 96% are seen once. The ten biggest clones cover 0.1% to 0.15% of the sample.

The junction shows trimming of 2 bases on V and 7 bases on J, and the gene matches do not reach 8 bases of it. The CDR3, from cysteine to phenylalanine, totals 16 residues. The read is trimmed to its CDR3 DNA, 48 bases read in frame from base 1. CDR1 and CDR2 are read off the germline V gene (reference sequence) as MNHEY and SMNVEV. The donors were healthy, HIV-negative adults who had no recently reported acute infections or vaccinations. Only Caucasian adults living in Nashville, Tennessee, USA were represented among the donors. CD4+ T cells were enriched through magnetic negative selection, after which naive cells were positively selected on CD45RA and the remaining negative fraction served as the memory subset. Blood was collected by leukapheresis, and PBMCs were isolated by Ficoll-Histopaque density gradient centrifugation and then cryopreserved in liquid nitrogen vapor phase. Analytical flow cytometry was used to check the purity and quantity of every magnetically sorted T cell population. Each sorted fraction had its genomic DNA isolated and then quantified by UV absorbance on a Nanodrop 2000c.

This sequence uses TRBV27 and TRBJ1-4; 9 nucleotides in the junction match TRBD1. This clonotype originated in a man in his late teens or twenties in good health. Sequenced input: naive CD4+ T cells sorted from blood. The cell subset or site tag for this specimen amounts to: CD45RA+ positively selected. The DNA reads as follows: TGTGCCAGCAGTTTAACCACAGGGGGCGCAGGTGAAAAACTGTTTTTT. This gives the protein CASSLTTGGAGEKLFF.